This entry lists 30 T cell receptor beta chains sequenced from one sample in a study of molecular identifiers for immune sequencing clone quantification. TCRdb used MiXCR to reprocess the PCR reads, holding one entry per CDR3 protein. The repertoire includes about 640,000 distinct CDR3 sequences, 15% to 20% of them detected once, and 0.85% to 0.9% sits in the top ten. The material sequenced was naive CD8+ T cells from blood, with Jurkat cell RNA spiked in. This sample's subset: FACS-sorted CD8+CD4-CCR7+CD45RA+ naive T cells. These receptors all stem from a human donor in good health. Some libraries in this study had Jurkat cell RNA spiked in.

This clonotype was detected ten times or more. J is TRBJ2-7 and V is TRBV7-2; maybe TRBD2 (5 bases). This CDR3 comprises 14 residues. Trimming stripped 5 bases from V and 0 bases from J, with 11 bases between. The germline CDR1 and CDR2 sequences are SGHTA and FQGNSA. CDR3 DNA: TGTGCCAGCAGCCCACGGACTTACTCCTACGAGCAGTACTTC. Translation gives CASSPRTYSYEQYF. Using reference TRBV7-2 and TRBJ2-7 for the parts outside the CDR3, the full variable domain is GAGVSQSPSNKVTEKGKDVELRCDPISGHTALYWYRQSLGQGLEFLIYFQGNSAPDKSGLPSDRFSAERTGGSVSTLTIQRTQQEDSAVYLCASSPRTYSYEQYFGPGTRLTVT.

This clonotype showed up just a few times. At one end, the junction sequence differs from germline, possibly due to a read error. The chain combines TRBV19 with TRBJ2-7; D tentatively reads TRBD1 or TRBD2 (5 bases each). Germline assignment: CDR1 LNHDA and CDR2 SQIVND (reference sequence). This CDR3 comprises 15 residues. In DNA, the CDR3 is TGTGCCAGCGGGAATGGGGGTAGAGGGTCCTCCGAGCAGTACTTC. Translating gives CASGNGGRGSSEQYF. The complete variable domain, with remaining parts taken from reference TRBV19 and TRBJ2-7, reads DGGITQSPKYLFRKEGQNVTLSCEQNLNHDAMYWYRQDPGQGLRLIYYSQIVNDFQKGDIAEGYSVSREKKESFPLTVTSAQKNPTAFYLCASGNGGRGSSEQYFGPGTRLTVT.

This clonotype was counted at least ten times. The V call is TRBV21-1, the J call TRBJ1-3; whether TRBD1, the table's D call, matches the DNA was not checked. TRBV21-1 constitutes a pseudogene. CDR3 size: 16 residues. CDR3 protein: CASSKSPLSSGNTIYF. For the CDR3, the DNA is TGTGCCAGCAGCAAAAGCCCCTTAAGCTCTGGAAACACCATATATTTT.

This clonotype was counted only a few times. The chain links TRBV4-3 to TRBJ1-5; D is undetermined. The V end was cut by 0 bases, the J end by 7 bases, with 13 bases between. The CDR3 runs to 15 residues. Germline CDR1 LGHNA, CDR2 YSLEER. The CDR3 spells CASSQDSGIWQPQHF. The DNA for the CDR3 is TGCGCCAGCAGCCAAGACTCGGGGATTTGGCAGCCCCAGCATTTT.

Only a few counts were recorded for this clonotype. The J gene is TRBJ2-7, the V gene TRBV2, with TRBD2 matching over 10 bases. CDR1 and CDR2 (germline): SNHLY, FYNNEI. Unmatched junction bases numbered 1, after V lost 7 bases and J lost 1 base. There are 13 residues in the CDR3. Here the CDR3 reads CASTAGGSYEQYF. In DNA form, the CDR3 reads TGTGCCAGCACAGCGGGGGGGTCCTACGAGCAGTACTTC.

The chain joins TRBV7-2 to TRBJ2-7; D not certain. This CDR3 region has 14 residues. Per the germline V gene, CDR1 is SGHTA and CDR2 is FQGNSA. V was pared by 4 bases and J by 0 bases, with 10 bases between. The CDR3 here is CASSSIVLSYEQYF. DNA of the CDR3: TGTGCCAGCAGCTCTATAGTCCTCTCCTACGAGCAGTACTTC. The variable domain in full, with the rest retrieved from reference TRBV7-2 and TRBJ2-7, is GAGVSQSPSNKVTEKGKDVELRCDPISGHTALYWYRQSLGQGLEFLIYFQGNSAPDKSGLPSDRFSAERTGGSVSTLTIQRTQQEDSAVYLCASSSIVLSYEQYFGPGTRLTVT.

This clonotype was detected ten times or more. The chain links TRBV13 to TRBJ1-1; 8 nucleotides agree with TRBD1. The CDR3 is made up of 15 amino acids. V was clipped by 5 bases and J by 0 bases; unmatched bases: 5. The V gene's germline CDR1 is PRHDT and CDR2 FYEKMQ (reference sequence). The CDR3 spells CASSGWTGLNTEAFF. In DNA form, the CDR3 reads TGTGCCAGCAGCGGATGGACAGGGCTGAACACTGAAGCTTTCTTT. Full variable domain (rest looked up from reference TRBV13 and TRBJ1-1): AAGVIQSPRHLIKEKRETATLKCYPIPRHDTVYWYQQGPGQDPQFLISFYEKMQSDKGSIPDRFSAQQFSDYHSELNMSSLELGDSALYFCASSGWTGLNTEAFFGQGTRLTVV.

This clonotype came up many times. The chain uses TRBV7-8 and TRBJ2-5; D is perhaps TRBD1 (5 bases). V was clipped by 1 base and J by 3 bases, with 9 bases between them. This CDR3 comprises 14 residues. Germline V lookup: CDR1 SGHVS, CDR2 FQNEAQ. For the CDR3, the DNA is TGTGCCAGCAGCTTAGGGGGCAGTAAAGAGACCCAGTACTTC. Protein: CASSLGGSKETQYF.

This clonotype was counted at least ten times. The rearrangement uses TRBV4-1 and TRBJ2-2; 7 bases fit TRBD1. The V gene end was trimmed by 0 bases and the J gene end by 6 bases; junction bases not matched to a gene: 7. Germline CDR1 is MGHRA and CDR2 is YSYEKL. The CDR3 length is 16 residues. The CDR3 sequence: CASSQERGGPSGELFF. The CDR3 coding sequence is TGCGCCAGCAGCCAAGAAAGAGGGGGCCCGTCCGGGGAGCTGTTTTTT.

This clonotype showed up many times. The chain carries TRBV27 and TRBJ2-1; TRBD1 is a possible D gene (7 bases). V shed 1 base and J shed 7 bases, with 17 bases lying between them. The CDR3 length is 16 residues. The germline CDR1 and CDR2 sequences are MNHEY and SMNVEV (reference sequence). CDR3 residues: CASSLLGRGAINEQFF. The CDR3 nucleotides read TGTGCCAGCAGTTTATTGGGCAGGGGGGCTATAAATGAGCAGTTCTTC.

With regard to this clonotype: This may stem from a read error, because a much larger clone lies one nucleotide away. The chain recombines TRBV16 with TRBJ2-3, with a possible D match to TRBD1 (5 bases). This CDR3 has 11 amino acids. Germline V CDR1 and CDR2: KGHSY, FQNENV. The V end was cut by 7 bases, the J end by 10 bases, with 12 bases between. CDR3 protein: CASTQGDAQYF. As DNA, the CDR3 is TGTGCCAGCACCCAGGGTGATGCGCAGTATTTT.

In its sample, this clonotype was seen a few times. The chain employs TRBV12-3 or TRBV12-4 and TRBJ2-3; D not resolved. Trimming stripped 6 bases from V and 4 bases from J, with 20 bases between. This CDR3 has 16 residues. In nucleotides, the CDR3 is TGTGCCAGCAGCCACTTCCCTAGTTACGGTGCAGATACGCAGTATTTT. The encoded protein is CASSHFPSYGADTQYF.

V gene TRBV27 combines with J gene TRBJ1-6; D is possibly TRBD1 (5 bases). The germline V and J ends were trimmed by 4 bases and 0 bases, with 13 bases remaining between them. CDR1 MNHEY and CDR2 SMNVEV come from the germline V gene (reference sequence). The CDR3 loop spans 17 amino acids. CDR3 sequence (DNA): TGTGCCAGCAGTTCCCCACAGGAAAGCTCCTATAATTCACCCCTCCACTTT. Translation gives CASSSPQESSYNSPLHF.

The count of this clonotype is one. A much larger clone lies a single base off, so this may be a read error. The CDR3 spells CASSQVFNTLAKNIQHF. CDR3 nucleotides: TGCGCCAGCAGCCAAGTTTTCAACACGCTAGCCAAAAACATTCAGCACTTC. The V call is TRBV4-3, the J call TRBJ2-4; D is possibly TRBD2 (5 bases). The CDR3 extends over 17 amino acids. Germline CDR1 and CDR2: LGHNA and YSLEER.

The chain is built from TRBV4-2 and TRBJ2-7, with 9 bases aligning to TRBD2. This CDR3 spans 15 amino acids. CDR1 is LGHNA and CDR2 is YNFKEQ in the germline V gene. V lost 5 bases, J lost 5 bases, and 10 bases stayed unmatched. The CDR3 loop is CASSLVGGRGDEQYF. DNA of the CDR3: TGTGCCAGCAGCTTGGTGGGCGGGAGGGGGGACGAGCAGTACTTC.

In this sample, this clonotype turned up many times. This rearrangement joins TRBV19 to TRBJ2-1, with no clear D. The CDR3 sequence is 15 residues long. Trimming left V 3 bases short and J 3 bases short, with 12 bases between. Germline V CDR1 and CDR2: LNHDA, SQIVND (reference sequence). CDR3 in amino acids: CASSIPGPLYNEQFF. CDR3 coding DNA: TGTGCCAGTAGTATCCCCGGGCCGCTCTACAATGAGCAGTTCTTC.

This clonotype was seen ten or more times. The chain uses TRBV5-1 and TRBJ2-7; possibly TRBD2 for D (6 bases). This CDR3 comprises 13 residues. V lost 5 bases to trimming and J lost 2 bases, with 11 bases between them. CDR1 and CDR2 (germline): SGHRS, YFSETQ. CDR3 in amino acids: CASSTAGTYEQYF. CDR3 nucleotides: TGCGCCAGCAGTACCGCGGGAACCTACGAGCAGTACTTC.

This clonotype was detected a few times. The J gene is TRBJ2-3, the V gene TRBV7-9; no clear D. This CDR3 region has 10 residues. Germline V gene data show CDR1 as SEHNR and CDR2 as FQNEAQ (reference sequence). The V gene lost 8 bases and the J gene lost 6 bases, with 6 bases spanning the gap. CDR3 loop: CASGLDTQYF. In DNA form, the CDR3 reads TGTGCCAGCGGTCTGGATACGCAGTATTTT.

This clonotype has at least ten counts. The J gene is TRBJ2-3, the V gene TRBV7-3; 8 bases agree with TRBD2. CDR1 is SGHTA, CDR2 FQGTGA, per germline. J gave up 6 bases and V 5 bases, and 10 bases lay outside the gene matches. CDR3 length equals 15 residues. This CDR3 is CASSAVAGNVDTQYF. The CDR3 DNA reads TGTGCCAGCAGCGCCGTAGCGGGAAATGTCGATACGCAGTATTTT.

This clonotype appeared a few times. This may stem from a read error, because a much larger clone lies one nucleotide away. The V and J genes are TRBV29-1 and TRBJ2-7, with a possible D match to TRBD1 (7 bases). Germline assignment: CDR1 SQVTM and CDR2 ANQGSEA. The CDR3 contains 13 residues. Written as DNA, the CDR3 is TGCGGCGACGACAGGGAGGTTCGCTACGAGCAGTACTTC. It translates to CGDDREVRYEQYF.

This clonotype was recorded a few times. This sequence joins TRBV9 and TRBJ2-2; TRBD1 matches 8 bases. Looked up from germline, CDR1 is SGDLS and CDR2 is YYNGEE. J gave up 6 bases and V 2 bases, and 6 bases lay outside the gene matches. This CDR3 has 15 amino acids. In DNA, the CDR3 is TGTGCCAGCAGCGTCGACAGGGGACCCCCCGGGGAGCTGTTTTTT. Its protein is CASSVDRGPPGELFF. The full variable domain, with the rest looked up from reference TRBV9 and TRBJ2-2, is DSGVTQTPKHLITATGQRVTLRCSPRSGDLSVYWYQQSLDQGLQFLIQYYNGEERAKGNILERFSAQQFPDLHSELNLSSLELGDSALYFCASSVDRGPPGELFFGEGSRLTVL.

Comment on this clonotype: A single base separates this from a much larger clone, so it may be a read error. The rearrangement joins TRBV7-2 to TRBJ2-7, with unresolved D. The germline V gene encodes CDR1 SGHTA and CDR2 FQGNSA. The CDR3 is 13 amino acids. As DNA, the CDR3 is TGTGCCGGCAGCTTAGAACTGTTAGGTGAGCAGTACTTC. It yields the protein CAGSLELLGEQYF.

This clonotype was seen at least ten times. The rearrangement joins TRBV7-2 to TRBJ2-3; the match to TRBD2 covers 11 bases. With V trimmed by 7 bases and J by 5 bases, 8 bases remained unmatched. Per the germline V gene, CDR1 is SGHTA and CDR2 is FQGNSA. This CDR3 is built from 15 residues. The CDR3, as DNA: TGTGCCAGCAACTCAGATAGCGGGAGGGTAGATACGCAGTATTTT. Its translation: CASNSDSGRVDTQYF.

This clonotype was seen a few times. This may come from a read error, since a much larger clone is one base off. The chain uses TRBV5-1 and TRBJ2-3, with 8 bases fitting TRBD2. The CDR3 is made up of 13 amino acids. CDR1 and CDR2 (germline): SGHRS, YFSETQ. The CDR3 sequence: CASSFYSGDTQCF. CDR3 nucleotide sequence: TGCGCCAGCAGCTTTTATAGCGGGGATACGCAGTGTTTT.

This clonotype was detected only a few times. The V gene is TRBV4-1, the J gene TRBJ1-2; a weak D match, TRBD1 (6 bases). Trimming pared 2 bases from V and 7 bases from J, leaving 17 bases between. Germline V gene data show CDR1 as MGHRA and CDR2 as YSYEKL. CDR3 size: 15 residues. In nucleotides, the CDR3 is TGCGCCAGCAGCCAAACTGGCACAGGGAAACGTGGCTACACCTTC. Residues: CASSQTGTGKRGYTF.

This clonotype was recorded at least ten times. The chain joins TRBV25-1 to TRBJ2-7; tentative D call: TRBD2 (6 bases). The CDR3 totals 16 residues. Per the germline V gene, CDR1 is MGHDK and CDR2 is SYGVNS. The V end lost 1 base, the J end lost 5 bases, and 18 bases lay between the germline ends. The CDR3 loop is CASSELDPGEGDEQYF. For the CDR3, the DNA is TGTGCCAGCAGTGAATTGGACCCGGGAGAAGGCGACGAGCAGTACTTC.

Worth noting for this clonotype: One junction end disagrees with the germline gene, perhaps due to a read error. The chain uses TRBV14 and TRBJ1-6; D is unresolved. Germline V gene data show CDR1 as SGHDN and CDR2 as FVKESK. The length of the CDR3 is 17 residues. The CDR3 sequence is CASSQVETTTYNSPPHF. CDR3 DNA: TGTGCCAGCAGCCAAGTCGAAACAACGACCTATAACTCACCCCCCCACTTT. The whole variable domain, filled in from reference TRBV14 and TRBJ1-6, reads EAGVTQFPSHSVIEKGQTVTLRCDPISGHDNLYWYRRVMGKEIKFLLHFVKESKQDESGMPNNRFLAERTGGTYSTLKVQPAELEDSGVYFCASSQVETTTYNSPPHFGNGTRLTVT.

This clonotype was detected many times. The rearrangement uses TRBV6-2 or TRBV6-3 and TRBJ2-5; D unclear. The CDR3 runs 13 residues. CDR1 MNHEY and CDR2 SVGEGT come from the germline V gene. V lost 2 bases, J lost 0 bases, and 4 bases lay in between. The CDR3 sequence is CASSYPNQETQYF. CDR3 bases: TGTGCCAGCAGTTACCCTAACCAAGAGACCCAGTACTTC.

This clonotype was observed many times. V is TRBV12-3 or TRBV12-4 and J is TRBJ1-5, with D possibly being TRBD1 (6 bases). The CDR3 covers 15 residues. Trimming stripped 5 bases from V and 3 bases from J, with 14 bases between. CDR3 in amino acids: CASSKTGSSNQPQHF. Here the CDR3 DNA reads TGTGCCAGCAGTAAAACAGGGTCCTCCAATCAGCCCCAGCATTTT.

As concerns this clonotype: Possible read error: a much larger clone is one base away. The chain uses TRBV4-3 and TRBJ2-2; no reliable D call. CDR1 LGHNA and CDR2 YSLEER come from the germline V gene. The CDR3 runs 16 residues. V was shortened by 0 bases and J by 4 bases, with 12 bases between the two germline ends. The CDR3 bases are TGCGCCAGCAGCCAAGATTTCAAGGGCGTCACCGGGGAGCTGTTTTTT. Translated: CASSQDFKGVTGELFF.